The subject of this entry is one T cell receptor (beta chain). Its target is unknown. 13 Jbeta primers and 60 Vbeta primers were used for the PCR. In the authors' methods: An analysis that came later counted 80 million or so unique TCR beta chains, 9 million to 12 million shared. Sequencing was performed with immunoSEQ multiplex PCR; in TCRdb, only in-frame clones are kept and a portion is missing. The V and J calls and clone size come from that table; D and trimming were worked out from the DNA. This table holds about 130,000 clones, approximately 75% found once. This sample stems from a study of cytomegalovirus exposure and HLA in healthy donors. Study outcomes and limitations: The study designated about 160 TCR beta chains cytomegalovirus-associated.

Regarding donors, all were healthy bone marrow donors. The receptor was isolated from a woman aged 50 to 60 in good health and CMV-seronegative. The sequenced sample consisted of PBMCs.

CDR3 in amino acids: CASSIGQGGPNTGELFF. Written as DNA, the CDR3 is TGTGCCAGTAGTATAGGACAGGGAGGCCCGAACACCGGGGAGCTGTTTTTT. The genes are TRBV19 and TRBJ2-2; D possibly corresponds to TRBD1 (7 bases). Trimming left V 1 base short and J 0 bases short, with 12 bases between. CDR3 length: 17 amino acids. CDR1 LNHDA and CDR2 SQIVND come from the germline V gene (reference sequence). The full variable domain, with the rest looked up from reference TRBV19 and TRBJ2-2, is DGGITQSPKYLFRKEGQNVTLSCEQNLNHDAMYWYRQDPGQGLRLIYYSQIVNDFQKGDIAEGYSVSREKKESFPLTVTSAQKNPTAFYLCASSIGQGGPNTGELFFGEGSRLTVL.